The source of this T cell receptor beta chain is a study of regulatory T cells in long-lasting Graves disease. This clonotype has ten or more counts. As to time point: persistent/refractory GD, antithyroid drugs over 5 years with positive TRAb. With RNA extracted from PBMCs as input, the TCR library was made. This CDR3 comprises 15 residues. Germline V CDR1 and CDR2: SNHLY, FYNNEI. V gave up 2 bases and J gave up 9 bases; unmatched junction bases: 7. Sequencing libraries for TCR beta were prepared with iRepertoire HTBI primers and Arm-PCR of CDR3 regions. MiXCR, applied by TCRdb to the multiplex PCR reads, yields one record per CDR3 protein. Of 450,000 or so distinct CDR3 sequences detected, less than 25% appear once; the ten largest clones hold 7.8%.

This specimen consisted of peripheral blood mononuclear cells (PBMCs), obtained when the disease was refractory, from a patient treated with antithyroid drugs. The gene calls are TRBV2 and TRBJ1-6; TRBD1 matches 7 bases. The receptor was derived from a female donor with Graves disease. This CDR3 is CASSEWRGRGSPLHF. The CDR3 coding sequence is TGTGCCAGCAGTGAATGGAGGGGGCGAGGTTCACCCCTCCACTTT.